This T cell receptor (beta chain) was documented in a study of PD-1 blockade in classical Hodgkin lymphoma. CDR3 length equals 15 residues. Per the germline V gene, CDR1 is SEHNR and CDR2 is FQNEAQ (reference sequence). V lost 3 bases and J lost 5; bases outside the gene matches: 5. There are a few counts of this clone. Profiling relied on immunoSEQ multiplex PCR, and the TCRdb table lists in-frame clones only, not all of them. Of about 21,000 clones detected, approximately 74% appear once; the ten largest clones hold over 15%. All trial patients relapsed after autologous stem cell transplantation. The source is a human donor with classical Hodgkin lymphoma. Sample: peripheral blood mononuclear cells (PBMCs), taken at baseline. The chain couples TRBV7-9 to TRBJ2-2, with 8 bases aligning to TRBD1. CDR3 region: CASSLGRGRTGELFF. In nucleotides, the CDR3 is TGTGCCAGCAGCTTGGGCAGGGGGCGGACCGGGGAGCTGTTTTTT.